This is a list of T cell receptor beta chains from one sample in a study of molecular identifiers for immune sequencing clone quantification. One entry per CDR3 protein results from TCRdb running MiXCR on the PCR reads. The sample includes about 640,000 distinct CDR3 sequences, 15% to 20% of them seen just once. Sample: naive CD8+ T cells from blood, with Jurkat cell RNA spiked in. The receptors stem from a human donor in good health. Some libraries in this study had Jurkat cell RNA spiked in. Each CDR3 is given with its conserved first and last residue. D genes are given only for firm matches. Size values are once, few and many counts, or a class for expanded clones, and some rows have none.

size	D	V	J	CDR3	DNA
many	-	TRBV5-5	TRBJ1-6	CASSHRPPASSYNSPLHF	TGTGCCAGCAGTCATCGGCCCCCGGCTAGCTCCTATAATTCACCCCTCCACTTT
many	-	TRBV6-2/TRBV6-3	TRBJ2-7	CASSPGGLFYEQYF	TGTGCCAGCAGCCCGGGGGGCCTGTTCTACGAGCAGTACTTC
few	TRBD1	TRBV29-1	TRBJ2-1	CSDGASSGTESYNEQFF	TGCAGCGATGGAGCATCTTCCGGGACAGAGAGTTACAATGAGCAGTTCTTC
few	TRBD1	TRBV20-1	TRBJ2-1	CSARTGTGVYNEQFF	TGCAGTGCTAGAACCGGGACAGGGGTCTACAATGAGCAGTTCTTC
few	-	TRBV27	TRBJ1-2	CASSLLRGANYGYTF	TGTGCCAGCAGTTTATTGAGGGGTGCTAACTATGGCTACACCTTC
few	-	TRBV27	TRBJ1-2	CASRSLDYGYTF	TGTGCCAGCAGGAGCCTAGACTATGGCTACACCTTC
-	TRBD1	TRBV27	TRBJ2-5	CASSQRTGGVVETQYF	TGTGCCAGCAGCCAGCGGACAGGGGGGGTTGTAGAGACCCAGTACTTC
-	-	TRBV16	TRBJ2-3	CASNQGQFTDTQYF	TGTGCCAGCAACCAAGGACAGTTCACAGATACGCAGTATTTT
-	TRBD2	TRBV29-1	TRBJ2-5	CSVAGTSGKQETQYF	TGCAGCGTTGCTGGGACTAGCGGGAAGCAAGAGACCCAGTACTTC
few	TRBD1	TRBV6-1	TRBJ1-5	CASRQGDSNQPQHF	TGTGCCAGCAGGCAGGGGGATAGCAATCAGCCCCAGCATTTT
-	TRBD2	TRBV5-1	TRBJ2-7	CASSFGGGAYKQYF	TGCGCCAGCAGCTTCGGGGGGGGGGCCTACAAGCAGTACTTC
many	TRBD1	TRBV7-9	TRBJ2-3	CASSRGQGSLDTQYF	TGTGCCAGCAGCCGGGGACAGGGGAGCTTAGATACGCAGTATTTT
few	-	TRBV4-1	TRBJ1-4	CASSQWTSLGEKLFF	TGCGCCAGCAGCCAATGGACAAGCCTAGGAGAAAAGCTGTTTTTT
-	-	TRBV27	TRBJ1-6	CASSNTGLAYNSPLHF	TGTGCCAGCAGTAACACAGGGTTGGCCTATAATTCACCCCTCCACTTT
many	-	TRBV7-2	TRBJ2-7	CASSLIGGEFPYEQYF	TGTGCCAGCAGCCTCATCGGGGGAGAGTTCCCCTACGAGCAGTACTTC
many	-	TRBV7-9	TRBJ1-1	CASSLGVGLDTEAFF	TGTGCCAGCAGCTTAGGTGTGGGGCTGGACACTGAAGCTTTCTTT
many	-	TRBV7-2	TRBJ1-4	CASCTVPNEKLFF	TGTGCCAGCTGCACGGTTCCTAATGAAAAACTGTTTTTT
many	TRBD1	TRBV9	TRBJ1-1	CASSPTGGRGTEAFF	TGTGCCAGCAGCCCAACAGGGGGCCGTGGCACTGAAGCTTTCTTT
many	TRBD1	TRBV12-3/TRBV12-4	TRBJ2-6	CASRTDRLHSGANVLTF	TGTGCCAGCAGAACGGACAGGCTCCACTCTGGGGCCAACGTCCTGACTTTC
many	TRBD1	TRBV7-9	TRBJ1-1	CASSHGQGKNTEAFF	TGTGCCAGCAGCCACGGACAGGGGAAAAACACTGAAGCTTTCTTT
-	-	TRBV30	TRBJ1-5	CAWNEVSNQPQHF	TGTGCCTGGAACGAGGTTAGCAATCAGCCCCAGCATTTT
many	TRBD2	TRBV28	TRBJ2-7	CASSMRGLADYEQYF	TGTGCCAGCAGTATGAGGGGACTAGCGGATTACGAGCAGTACTTC
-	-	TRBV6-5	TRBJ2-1	CASNYTGRGQFF	TGTGCCAGCAACTATACGGGTCGGGGGCAGTTCTTC
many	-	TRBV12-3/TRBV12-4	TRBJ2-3	CASSLLVDTQYF	TGTGCCAGCAGTTTGCTGGTTGATACGCAGTATTTT
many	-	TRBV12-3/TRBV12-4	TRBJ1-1	CASILLGQNTEAFF	TGTGCCAGCATTCTCCTGGGACAGAACACTGAAGCTTTCTTT
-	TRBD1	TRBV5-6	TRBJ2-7	CASNQGTGNYEQYF	TGTGCCAGCAACCAAGGGACAGGTAACTACGAGCAGTACTTC
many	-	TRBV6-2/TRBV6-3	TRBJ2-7	CASSYSRQKSSYEQYF	TGTGCCAGCAGTTACTCACGGCAGAAGTCCAGCTACGAGCAGTACTTC
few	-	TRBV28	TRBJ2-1	CASSHGQYSSCNEQFF	TGTGCCAGCAGCCATGGACAGTATAGCTCCTGCAATGAGCAGTTCTTC
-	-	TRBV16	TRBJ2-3	CASSQSSSRVIDTQYF	TGTGCCAGCAGCCAATCTTCGAGCAGGGTGATAGATACGCAGTATTTT
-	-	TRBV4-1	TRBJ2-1	CASSQVSAPNNEQFF	TGCGCCAGCAGCCAAGTGTCGGCGCCCAACAATGAGCAGTTCTTC
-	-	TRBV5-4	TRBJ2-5	CASSLANRVKGETQYF	TGTGCCAGCAGCTTGGCAAATCGGGTTAAAGGGGAGACCCAGTACTTC
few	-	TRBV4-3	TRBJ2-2	CASSHFGTGELFF	TGCGCCAGCAGCCACTTCGGCACCGGGGAGCTGTTTTTT
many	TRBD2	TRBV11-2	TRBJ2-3	CASSLGLAGAFSDTQYF	TGTGCCAGCAGCCTGGGACTAGCGGGAGCATTTTCAGATACGCAGTATTTT
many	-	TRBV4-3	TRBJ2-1	CASSQDLLGAANEQFF	TGCGCCAGCAGCCAAGATCTATTGGGGGCCGCGAATGAGCAGTTCTTC
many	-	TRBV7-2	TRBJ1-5	CASSQVGQVGNQPQHF	TGTGCCAGCAGCCAGGTGGGACAAGTTGGCAATCAGCCCCAGCATTTT
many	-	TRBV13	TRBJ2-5	CASNYRTAKQETQYF	TGTGCCAGCAATTACCGGACAGCCAAACAAGAGACCCAGTACTTC
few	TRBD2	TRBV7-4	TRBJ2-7	CASGLIAGGLYEQYF	TGTGCCAGCGGCTTAATAGCGGGGGGACTCTACGAGCAGTACTTC
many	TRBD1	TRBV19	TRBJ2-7	CASGPGQGVYEQYF	TGTGCCAGTGGACCGGGACAGGGAGTCTACGAGCAGTACTTC
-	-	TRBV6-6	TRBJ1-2	CASGRQDYYGYTF	TGTGCCAGCGGGAGACAGGACTACTATGGCTACACCTTC
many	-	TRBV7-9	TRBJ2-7	CASSLTVYEQYF	TGTGCCAGCAGCTTGACAGTTTACGAGCAGTACTTC
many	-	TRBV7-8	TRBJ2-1	CASSFGRYNEQFF	TGTGCCAGCAGCTTTGGCAGATACAATGAGCAGTTCTTC
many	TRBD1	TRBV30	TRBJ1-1	CAWDRVLTEAFF	TGTGCCTGGGACAGGGTGCTCACTGAAGCTTTCTTT
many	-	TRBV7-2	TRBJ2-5	CASSSLEGLVGETQYF	TGTGCCAGCAGCTCCCTGGAAGGGTTGGTAGGAGAGACCCAGTACTTC
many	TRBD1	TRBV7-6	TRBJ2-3	CASSSGGRVGQYF	TGTGCCAGCAGCTCAGGGGGCAGAGTCGGGCAGTATTTT
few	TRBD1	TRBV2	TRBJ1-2	CASSEGGTGALGYTF	TGTGCCAGCAGTGAAGGAGGGACAGGGGCTTTGGGCTACACCTTC
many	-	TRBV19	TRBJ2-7	CASSGRGDTYEQYF	TGTGCCAGTAGTGGGCGCGGGGACACCTACGAGCAGTACTTC
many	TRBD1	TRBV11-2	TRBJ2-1	CASSGQGNNEQFF	TGTGCCAGCAGTGGACAGGGGAACAATGAGCAGTTCTTC